This T cell receptor (beta chain) was found in a study of PD-L1 blockade in urothelial cancer. Study overall: Patients began atezolizumab, 1,200 mg intravenously every 3 weeks, in about 2014. Bladder-origin urothelial cancer in males described about 85% of the roughly 29 patients. Analyses were performed on blood at 3 weeks after treatment start (the second dose) and at 6 weeks.

As concerns this clone: Its antigen is unidentified.

This CDR3 contains 14 residues. Unmatched junction bases numbered 6, after V lost 6 bases and J lost 4 bases. CDR1 and CDR2 (germline): MNHEY, SVGAGI. Whole-study findings and limits: Durable-benefit cases showed more tumor-associated blood clone expansion at 3 weeks.

Clones were sequenced by immunoSEQ multiplex PCR, and TCRdb holds only the in-frame ones, with some missing. The table records under 45,000 clones, roughly four fifths of them present only once. This sequence joins TRBV6-5 and TRBJ1-5, with TRBD1 identical over 7 bases. The TCR comes from a man aged 55 to 70 with urothelial cancer. Sequences were derived from PBMCs, sampled around atezolizumab (anti-PD-L1) treatment. CDR3 nucleotide sequence: TGTGCCAGCAGCCCGACAGGGTTTAATCAGCCCCAGCATTTT. This encodes CASSPTGFNQPQHF.